These 8 T cell receptor beta chains were sequenced from one sample in a study of T cell responses to AZD1222 COVID-19 vaccine. Using immunoSEQ multiplex PCR, the repertoire was profiled, and TCRdb retains in-frame clones only, with some absent. Of 250,000 to 300,000 clones detected, approximately 94% appear once; the ten largest clones hold 0.5% to 0.7%. This material consisted of peripheral blood, taken 28 days after the second AZD1222 dose. These receptors were collected from an adult who received the AZD1222 COVID-19 vaccine.

The chain carries TRBV6-5 and TRBJ1-4; D not certain. Per germline, CDR1 MNHEY and CDR2 SVGAGI. The CDR3 is 11 amino acids. The V end lost 4 bases, the J end lost 14 bases, and 11 bases lay between the germline ends. The CDR3 sequence is CASSSEGGLFF. In DNA form, the CDR3 reads TGTGCCAGCAGTTCAGAGGGAGGTCTGTTTTTT.

This chain uses TRBV28 with TRBJ2-5; TRBD1 or TRBD2 may be the D gene (7 bases each). The CDR3 has 16 amino acids. Germline CDR1 reads MDHEN; CDR2 reads SYDVKM. With 5 bases removed from V and 1 base from J, the gap between germline ends came to 17 bases. The CDR3 sequence is CASSRPRGGLQETQYF. The CDR3 coding sequence is TGTGCCAGCAGTCGACCCAGGGGGGGGCTCCAAGAGACCCAGTACTTC.

Comment on this clone: Other DNA variants within this sample encode the same CDR3. The chain couples TRBV19 to TRBJ2-7, with 9 nucleotides matching TRBD1. This CDR3 region has 15 residues. Germline CDR1 reads LNHDA; CDR2 reads SQIVND (reference sequence). J gave up 3 bases and V 2 bases, and 5 bases lay outside the gene matches. The CDR3 spells CASSIPGQGIYEQYF. Here the CDR3 DNA reads TGTGCCAGTAGTATACCGGGACAGGGAATCTACGAGCAGTACTTC.

The chain combines TRBV11-2 with TRBJ2-7; D uncertain. The V and J ends lost 3 bases and 8 bases respectively, with 11 bases between them. CDR1 is SGHAT, CDR2 FQNNGV, per germline. The CDR3 consists of 12 residues. CDR3 in amino acids: CASSFLADKQYF. The DNA of the CDR3 is TGTGCCAGCAGCTTTTTAGCAGACAAGCAGTACTTC.

Notes on this clone: The sample has other DNA sequences that encode this CDR3 too. The chain links TRBV20-1 to TRBJ1-5, with D perhaps TRBD1 (6 bases). The V end was cut by 5 bases, the J end by 4 bases, with 6 bases between. CDR3 size: 11 residues. The germline gives CDR1 DFQATT, CDR2 SNEGSKA (reference sequence). DNA of the CDR3: TGCAGTGCTCAGGGGAATCAGCCCCAGCATTTT. Amino acids: CSAQGNQPQHF.

The rearrangement links TRBV28 to TRBJ1-6, with TRBD1 matching over 9 bases. The CDR3 has 15 residues. CDR1 is MDHEN, CDR2 SYDVKM, per germline. The junction had 5 bases not matched to a gene; V was cut back by 5 bases and J by 6 bases. CDR3 nucleotide sequence: TGTGCCAGCAGTCCTACGGGACAGGGTAATTCACCCCTCCACTTT. Translation: CASSPTGQGNSPLHF.

CDR3 protein: CASSRDRDLRGQYF. The DNA of the CDR3 is TGTGCCAGTAGTAGGGACAGGGACCTCCGAGGGCAGTACTTC. The V call is TRBV19, the J call TRBJ2-7; TRBD1 matches 9 bases. The CDR3 is made up of 14 amino acids. Germline V lookup: CDR1 LNHDA, CDR2 SQIVND (reference sequence). V lost 4 bases, J lost 9 bases, and 10 bases stayed unmatched.

The CDR3 coding sequence is TGTGCCAGCAGATCATGGGGGCTTGTTAATGAAAAACTGTTTTTT. Translated, it gives CASRSWGLVNEKLFF. This chain joins TRBV28 and TRBJ1-4, with D possibly TRBD1 on 6 matching bases. The CDR3 runs 15 residues. V shed 6 bases and J shed 4 bases, with 15 bases lying between them. The germline CDR1 and CDR2 sequences are MDHEN and SYDVKM.